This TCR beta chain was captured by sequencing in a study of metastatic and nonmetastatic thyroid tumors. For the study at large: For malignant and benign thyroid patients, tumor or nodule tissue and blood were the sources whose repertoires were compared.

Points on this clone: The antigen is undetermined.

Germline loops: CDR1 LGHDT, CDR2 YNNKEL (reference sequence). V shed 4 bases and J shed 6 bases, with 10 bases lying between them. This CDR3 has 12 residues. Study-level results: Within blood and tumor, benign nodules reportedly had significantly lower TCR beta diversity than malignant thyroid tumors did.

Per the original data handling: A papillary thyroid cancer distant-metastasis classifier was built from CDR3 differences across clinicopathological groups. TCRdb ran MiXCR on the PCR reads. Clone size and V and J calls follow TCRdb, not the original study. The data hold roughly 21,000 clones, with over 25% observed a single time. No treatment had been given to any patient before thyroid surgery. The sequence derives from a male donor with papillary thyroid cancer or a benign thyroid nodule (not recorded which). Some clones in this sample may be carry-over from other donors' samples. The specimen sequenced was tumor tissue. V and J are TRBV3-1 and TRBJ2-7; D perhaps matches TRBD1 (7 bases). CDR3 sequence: CASSRQGGEQYF. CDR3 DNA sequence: TGTGCCAGCAGCCGCCAGGGGGGCGAGCAGTACTTC.